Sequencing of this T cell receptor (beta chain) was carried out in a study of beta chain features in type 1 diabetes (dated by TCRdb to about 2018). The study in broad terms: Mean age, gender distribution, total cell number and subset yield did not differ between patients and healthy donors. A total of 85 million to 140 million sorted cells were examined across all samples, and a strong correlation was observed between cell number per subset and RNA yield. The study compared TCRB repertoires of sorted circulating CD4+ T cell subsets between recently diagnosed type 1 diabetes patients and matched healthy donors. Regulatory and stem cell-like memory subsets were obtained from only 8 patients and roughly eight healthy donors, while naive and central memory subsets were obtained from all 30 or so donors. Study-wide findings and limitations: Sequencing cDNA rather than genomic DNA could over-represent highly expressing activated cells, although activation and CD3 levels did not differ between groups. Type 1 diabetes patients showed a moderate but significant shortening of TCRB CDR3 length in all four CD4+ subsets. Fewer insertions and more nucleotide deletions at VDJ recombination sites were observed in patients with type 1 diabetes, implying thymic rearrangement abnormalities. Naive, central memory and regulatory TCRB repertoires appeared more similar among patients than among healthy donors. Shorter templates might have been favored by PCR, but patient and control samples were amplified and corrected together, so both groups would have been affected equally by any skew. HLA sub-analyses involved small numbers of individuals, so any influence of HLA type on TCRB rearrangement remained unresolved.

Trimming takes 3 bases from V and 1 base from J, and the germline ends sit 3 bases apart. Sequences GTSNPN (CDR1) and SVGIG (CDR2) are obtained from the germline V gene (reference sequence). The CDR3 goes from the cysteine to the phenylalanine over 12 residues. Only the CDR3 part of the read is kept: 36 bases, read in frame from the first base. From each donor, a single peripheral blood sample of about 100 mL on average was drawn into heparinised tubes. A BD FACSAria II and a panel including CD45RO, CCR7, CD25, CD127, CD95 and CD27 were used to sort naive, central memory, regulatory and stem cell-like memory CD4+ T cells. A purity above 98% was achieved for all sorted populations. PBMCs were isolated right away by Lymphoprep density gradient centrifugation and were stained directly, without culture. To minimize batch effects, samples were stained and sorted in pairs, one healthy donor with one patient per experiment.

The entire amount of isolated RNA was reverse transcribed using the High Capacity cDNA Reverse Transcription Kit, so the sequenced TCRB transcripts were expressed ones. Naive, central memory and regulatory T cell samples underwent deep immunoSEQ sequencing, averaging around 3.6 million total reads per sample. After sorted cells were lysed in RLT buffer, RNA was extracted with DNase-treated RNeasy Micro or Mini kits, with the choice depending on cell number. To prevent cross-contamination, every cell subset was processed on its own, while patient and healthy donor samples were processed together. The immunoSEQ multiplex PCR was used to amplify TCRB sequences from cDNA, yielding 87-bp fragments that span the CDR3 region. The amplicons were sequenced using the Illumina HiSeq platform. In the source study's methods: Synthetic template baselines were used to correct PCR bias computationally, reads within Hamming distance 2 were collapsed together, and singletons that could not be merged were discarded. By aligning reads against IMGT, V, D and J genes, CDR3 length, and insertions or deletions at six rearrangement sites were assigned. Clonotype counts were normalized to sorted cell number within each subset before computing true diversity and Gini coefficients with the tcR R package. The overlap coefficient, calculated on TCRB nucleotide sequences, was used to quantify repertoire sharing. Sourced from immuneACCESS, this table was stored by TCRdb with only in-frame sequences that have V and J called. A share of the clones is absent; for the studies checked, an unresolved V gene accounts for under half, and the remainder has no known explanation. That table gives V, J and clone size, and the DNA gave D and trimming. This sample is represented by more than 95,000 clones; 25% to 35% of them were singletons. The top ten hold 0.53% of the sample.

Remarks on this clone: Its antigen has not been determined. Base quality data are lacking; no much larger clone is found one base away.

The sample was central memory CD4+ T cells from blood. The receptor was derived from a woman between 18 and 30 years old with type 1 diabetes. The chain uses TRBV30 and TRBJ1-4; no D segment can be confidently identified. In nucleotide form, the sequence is TGTGCCTGGAGCAGAACTAATGAAAAACTGTTTTTT. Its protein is CAWSRTNEKLFF. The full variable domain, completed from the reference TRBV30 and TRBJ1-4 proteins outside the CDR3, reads SQTIHQWPATLVQPVGSPLSLECTVEGTSNPNLYWYRQAAGRGLQLLFYSVGIGQISSEVPQNLSASRPQDRQFILSSKKLLLSDSGFYLCAWSRTNEKLFFGSGTQLSVL.